This T cell receptor beta chain was recorded in a study of control samples from healthy donors and cancer patients. Trimming left V 6 bases short and J 9 bases short, with 24 bases between. Per germline, CDR1 MNHNY and CDR2 SVGAGI (reference sequence). CDR3 length: 16 amino acids. Method: immunoSEQ multiplex PCR; TCRdb's copy keeps in-frame clones and lacks some. The profile shows 60,000 to 75,000 clones, roughly 86% of them singletons. The chain has TRBV6-6 and TRBJ1-3; TRBD1 is a possible D gene (5 bases). The receptor comes from a woman in her forties or fifties with head and neck cancer. Source material: PBMCs. This CDR3 reads CASSSNGSPSGGTIYF. In DNA, the CDR3 is TGTGCCAGCAGCTCGAACGGAAGCCCGTCGGGGGGCACCATATATTTT.